Each of the 15 T cell receptor beta chains below was sequenced from the same sample in a study of T cell responses to AZD1222 COVID-19 vaccine. Generated by immunoSEQ multiplex PCR, the TCRdb table keeps only in-frame clones and is missing some. The sample holds 160,000 or so clones, around 93% seen once. Sequences were derived from peripheral blood, sampled on day 0 of AZD1222 vaccination. The source is an adult in good health.

This chain links TRBV7-9 with TRBJ1-6, with 9 bases lining up with TRBD1. With V trimmed by 5 bases and J by 5 bases, 4 bases remained unmatched. The germline V gene has CDR1 SEHNR and CDR2 FQNEAQ (reference sequence). The CDR3 contains 15 residues. Here the CDR3 reads CASSRGQGDNSPLHF. DNA of the CDR3: TGTGCCAGCAGCCGGGGACAGGGCGATAATTCACCCCTCCACTTT.

The rearrangement joins TRBV5-6 to TRBJ1-6; no clear D. Trimming stripped 4 bases from V and 8 bases from J, with 13 bases between. The CDR3 is made up of 14 amino acids. The germline gives CDR1 SGHDT, CDR2 YYEEEE. The CDR3, as DNA: TGTGCCAGCAGCGTGCCGAGAGCAGATTCACCCCTCCACTTT. This gives the protein CASSVPRADSPLHF.

The rearrangement links TRBV4-3 to TRBJ1-6; 11 bases align to TRBD1. Germline V CDR1 and CDR2: LGHNA, YSLEER. This CDR3 spans 17 amino acids. V shed 3 bases, J shed 8 bases, and the junction held 9 bases outside the gene matches. The CDR3, as DNA: TGCGCCAGCAGCCACCGAACTGGGACAGGGGGATATTCACCCCTCCACTTT. Protein sequence: CASSHRTGTGGYSPLHF.

V gene TRBV6-5 combines with J gene TRBJ1-1; a possible D gene is TRBD1 (6 bases). Germline lookup yields CDR1 MNHEY and CDR2 SVGAGI. The CDR3 length is 11 residues. V lost 6 bases and J 12 bases, leaving 14 bases between the germline ends. Here the CDR3 DNA reads TGTGCCAGCAGACTCCAGGGGACAACTTTCTTT. As protein: CASRLQGTTFF.

J is TRBJ1-2 and V is TRBV19, with 7 positions matching TRBD1. The CDR3 length is 20 residues. Trimming removed 1 base from V and 4 bases from J; junction bases left unmatched: 21. Per germline, CDR1 LNHDA and CDR2 SQIVND (reference sequence). CDR3 DNA: TGTGCCAGTAGTATAGGTATCGATCGGGACAGAGTCAAATCCATCTATGGCTACACCTTC. It codes for CASSIGIDRDRVKSIYGYTF.

This chain connects TRBV29-1 to TRBJ1-1; D is undetermined. The V and J ends lost 4 bases and 5 bases respectively, with 14 bases between them. Germline CDR1 reads SQVTM; CDR2 reads ANQGSEA. CDR3 length: 13 amino acids. The DNA for the CDR3 is TGCAGCGTTGGGGTCCCGCGGCGGACTGAAGCTTTCTTT. Its translation is CSVGVPRRTEAFF.

The rearrangement links TRBV3-1 (or the pseudogene TRBV3-2) to TRBJ2-5, with TRBD2 as a possible D gene (6 bases). Per germline, CDR1 LGHDT and CDR2 YNNKEL (reference sequence). CDR3 size: 14 residues. With 1 base removed from V and 5 bases from J, the gap between germline ends came to 11 bases. In DNA form, the CDR3 reads TGTGCCAGCAGCCAAGGCGTCGGAGGGGAGACCCAGTACTTC. Translated: CASSQGVGGETQYF.

This rearrangement joins TRBV25-1 to TRBJ1-2; 8 positions match TRBD1. The CDR3 length is 15 residues. Germline CDR1 and CDR2: MGHDK and SYGVNS. V lost 4 bases and J lost 4; bases outside the gene matches: 8. CDR3: CASSAAGQESYGYTF. The CDR3, as DNA: TGTGCCAGCAGTGCCGCGGGACAGGAGTCCTATGGCTACACCTTC.

J is TRBJ2-6 and V is TRBV28; 8 nucleotides align to TRBD2. Trimming cost V 5 bases and J 2 bases; bases outside gene matches: 8. There are 17 residues in the CDR3. Germline loops: CDR1 MDHEN, CDR2 SYDVKM. CDR3 coding DNA: TGTGCCAGCAGTAACCACCGGGGGGGCGCTGGGGCCAACGTCCTGACTTTC. Protein sequence: CASSNHRGGAGANVLTF. Filled out from reference TRBV28 and TRBJ2-6, the complete variable domain reads DVKVTQSSRYLVKRTGEKVFLECVQDMDHENMFWYRQDPGLGLRLIYFSYDVKMKEKGDIPEGYSVSREKKERFSLILESASTNQTSMYLCASSNHRGGAGANVLTFGAGSRLTVL.

This rearrangement joins TRBV6-5 to TRBJ1-1; D ambiguous. Looked up from germline, CDR1 is MNHEY and CDR2 is SVGAGI. Trimming took 10 bases from V and 1 from J, leaving 10 bases between them. The CDR3 totals 12 residues. CDR3 region: CATDKENTEAFF. CDR3 sequence (DNA): TGTGCCACCGATAAAGAGAACACTGAAGCTTTCTTT.

A few counts support this clone. The rearrangement links TRBV19 to TRBJ2-7, with 7 bases lining up with TRBD2. The CDR3 consists of 16 residues. Losses at the gene ends were 3 bases for V and 4 bases for J; bases not matched to a gene: 12. The V gene's germline CDR1 is LNHDA and CDR2 SQIVND (reference sequence). This CDR3 is CASSMGLAVKLYEQYF. CDR3 nucleotides: TGTGCCAGTAGTATGGGGCTAGCGGTGAAACTGTACGAGCAGTACTTC.

This chain links TRBV7-2 with TRBJ1-3, with D perhaps matching TRBD1 (6 bases). The V and J ends lost 3 bases and 0 bases respectively, with 15 bases between them. The germline V gene encodes CDR1 SGHTA and CDR2 FQGNSA. This CDR3 comprises 17 residues. In DNA, the CDR3 is TGTGCCAGCAGCTTTAACTCAGGGGCCAACTCTGGAAACACCATATATTTT. Translating it yields CASSFNSGANSGNTIYF.

The sample holds one count of this clone. The chain joins TRBV7-6 to TRBJ1-1, with TRBD1 identical over 9 bases. CDR3 length: 18 amino acids. Looked up from germline, CDR1 is SGHVS and CDR2 is FNYEAQ. J lost 3 bases, V lost 5 bases, and 16 bases had no gene match. The CDR3 is CASSDPFLTGGVYTEAFF. DNA for the CDR3: TGTGCCAGCAGCGACCCTTTTTTGACAGGGGGGGTATACACTGAAGCTTTCTTT.

The rearrangement uses TRBV6-5 and TRBJ1-2; D may be TRBD1 (5 bases). Germline V lookup: CDR1 MNHEY, CDR2 SVGAGI. CDR3 length equals 14 residues. V lost 5 bases, J lost 4 bases, and 14 bases lay in between. The CDR3, as DNA: TGTGCCAGCAGTAACGATCAGGGATTCTATGGCTACACCTTC. This sequence encodes CASSNDQGFYGYTF.

V and J are TRBV7-2 and TRBJ1-3, with D possibly being TRBD1 (5 bases). Per the germline V gene, CDR1 is SGHTA and CDR2 is FQGNSA. The CDR3 consists of 15 residues. Between the trimmed V and J ends, which lost 1 base and 4 bases, there was a span of 11 bases. CDR3 sequence (DNA): TGTGCCAGCAGCTTAGAAGCGACAGCAGGAAACACCATATATTTT. This codes for CASSLEATAGNTIYF.